These 24 T cell receptor beta chains share one sample of origin, sequenced in a study of blood T cell repertoires in COVID-19. TCRdb keeps only in-frame clones here, not all; method: immunoSEQ multiplex PCR. The sample records approximately 200,000 clones, roughly nine tenths being singletons. Sequenced: peripheral blood. Receptor source: a man between 25 and 39 years old with acute or convalescent COVID-19.

The chain has TRBV18 and TRBJ1-5, with D possibly TRBD1 on 6 matching bases. Trimming removed 4 bases at V and 7 bases at J, with 14 bases between. Per the germline V gene, CDR1 is KGHSH and CDR2 is LQKENI. The CDR3 is 14 amino acids. The DNA of the CDR3 is TGTGCCAGCTCACAGATGACAGGAGACCAGCCCCAGCATTTT. Encoded protein: CASSQMTGDQPQHF.

The chain has TRBV28 and TRBJ1-2; the match to TRBD1 covers 10 bases. The CDR3 is 15 residues long. The trim removed 5 bases at V and 2 bases at J, leaving 5 bases unmatched. Germline CDR1 reads MDHEN; CDR2 reads SYDVKM. The CDR3 sequence: CASSDWGQGNYGYTF. In DNA form, the CDR3 reads TGTGCCAGCAGTGATTGGGGACAGGGGAACTATGGCTACACCTTC.

The rearrangement joins TRBV28 to TRBJ2-5, with D possibly matching TRBD1 (6 bases). Germline V CDR1 and CDR2: MDHEN, SYDVKM. This CDR3 region has 13 residues. The V end was cut by 7 bases, the J end by 4 bases, with 13 bases between. The CDR3 here is CASIPLGGETQYF. CDR3 in DNA: TGTGCCAGCATCCCGTTAGGGGGAGAGACCCAGTACTTC.

The V gene is TRBV27, the J gene TRBJ2-3; D unresolved. This CDR3 region has 13 residues. Germline V gene data show CDR1 as MNHEY and CDR2 as SMNVEV (reference sequence). The V end was cut by 11 bases, the J end by 4 bases, with 16 bases between. The CDR3 nucleotides read TGTGCCTCCGAACCTCTGGGCTCAGATACGCAGTATTTT. Its protein product is CASEPLGSDTQYF.

There are a few counts of this clone. The V call is TRBV7-8, the J call TRBJ1-6, with a tentative D call TRBD1 (6 bases). V lost 5 bases and J lost 10, with 21 bases in between. There are 16 residues in the CDR3. Germline V gives CDR1 SGHVS, CDR2 FQNEAQ. The CDR3 sequence: CASSLLNRDLFSPLHF. DNA for the CDR3: TGTGCCAGCAGCCTCCTCAACAGGGATCTCTTCTCACCCCTCCACTTT.

The CDR3 bases are TGTGCCAGCAGTTTCGTCAGTTCGAATTCACCCCTCCACTTT. Translation gives CASSFVSSNSPLHF. The chain links TRBV28 to TRBJ1-6; D is unresolved. Germline assignment: CDR1 MDHEN and CDR2 SYDVKM. The CDR3 runs 14 residues. Between the trimmed V and J ends, which lost 3 bases and 7 bases, there was a span of 10 bases.

This chain uses TRBV28 with TRBJ1-1, with TRBD1 as a possible D gene (6 bases). CDR1 is MDHEN, CDR2 SYDVKM, per germline. The ends were cut back, 4 bases at V and 5 bases at J, with 23 bases in the middle. The CDR3 has 17 amino acids. CDR3 amino acids: CASSSNPRQVVGTEAFF. For the CDR3, the DNA is TGTGCCAGCAGTTCTAACCCTAGACAGGTAGTAGGGACTGAAGCTTTCTTT.

V usage is TRBV10-3 and J usage is TRBJ2-7, with a possible D match to TRBD1 (6 bases). V gave up 5 bases and J gave up 6 bases, with 11 bases separating them. CDR3 length: 12 residues. Germline lookup yields CDR1 ENHRY and CDR2 SYGVKD. The CDR3 is CAISSQGPEQYF. The CDR3 bases are TGTGCCATCAGTTCACAGGGCCCCGAGCAGTACTTC.

The chain links TRBV6-1 to TRBJ2-7, with no clear D. Germline V gene data show CDR1 as MNHNS and CDR2 as SASEGT. This CDR3 is 16 amino acids long. V lost 1 base, J lost 1 base, and 14 bases lay in between. The CDR3 sequence is CASSEDGGESSYEQYF. CDR3 nucleotides: TGTGCCAGCAGTGAAGATGGCGGTGAAAGTTCCTACGAGCAGTACTTC.

The rearrangement joins TRBV2 to TRBJ2-3, with 9 nucleotides matching TRBD1. The germline V gene has CDR1 SNHLY and CDR2 FYNNEI. Unmatched junction bases numbered 9, after V lost 3 bases and J lost 11 bases. The CDR3 consists of 14 residues. The CDR3 nucleotides are TGTGCCAGCAGTGAGATACAGACAGGGGGAAGGCAGTATTTT. Its translation: CASSEIQTGGRQYF.

This chain connects TRBV5-1 to TRBJ2-2, with TRBD1 matching over 10 bases. The CDR3 is made up of 15 amino acids. Germline V gene lookup returns CDR1 SGHRS and CDR2 YFSETQ. Trimming cost V 7 bases and J 7 bases; bases outside gene matches: 10. As DNA, the CDR3 is TGCGCCAGCTCTACCCGACAGGGGGCGATCGGGGAGCTGTTTTTT. As protein: CASSTRQGAIGELFF.

The genes are TRBV30 and TRBJ1-5; 10 nucleotides align to TRBD1. CDR3 length: 16 residues. With V trimmed by 3 bases and J by 4 bases, 9 bases remained unmatched. Germline assignment: CDR1 GTSNPN and CDR2 SVGIG (reference sequence). CDR3 region: CAWSATRTGGNQPQHF. DNA of the CDR3: TGTGCCTGGAGCGCAACTCGGACAGGGGGAAATCAGCCCCAGCATTTT.

V gene TRBV28 combines with J gene TRBJ1-2, with a weak D call TRBD1 (5 bases). The CDR3 extends over 14 amino acids. The ends were cut back, 3 bases at V and 9 bases at J, with 17 bases in the middle. CDR1 MDHEN and CDR2 SYDVKM come from the germline V gene. The CDR3 sequence: CASSLGGIRYSYTF. The CDR3 DNA is TGTGCCAGCAGTTTGGGGGGGATCCGTTACAGCTACACCTTC.

In its sample, this clone was seen once. The rearrangement joins TRBV19 to TRBJ1-1; perhaps TRBD1 as D (5 bases). This CDR3 contains 12 residues. The V end was cut by 7 bases, the J end by 9 bases, with 15 bases between. Germline CDR1 and CDR2: LNHDA and SQIVND (reference sequence). The CDR3 DNA sequence: TGTGCCAGTACTCAGGGATGGCGGCAAGCTTTCTTT. Protein product: CASTQGWRQAFF.

The chain joins TRBV7-9 to TRBJ1-2; tentative D call: TRBD1 (6 bases). This CDR3 contains 15 residues. V was clipped by 5 bases and J by 3 bases, with 16 bases between them. Germline CDR1 reads SEHNR; CDR2 reads FQNEAQ (reference sequence). The DNA for the CDR3 is TGTGCCAGCAGCCCATCGGACAGAAACTACTATGGCTACACCTTC. Its translation is CASSPSDRNYYGYTF.

This chain uses TRBV29-1 with TRBJ2-2; 11 nucleotides align to TRBD2. The CDR3 consists of 16 residues. Germline CDR1 and CDR2: SQVTM and ANQGSEA. V was pared by 6 bases and J by 4 bases, with 10 bases of the junction left unmatched. In nucleotides, the CDR3 is TGCAGCGTGGAGAAAGGGACTAGCGGTTCCACCGGGGAGCTGTTTTTT. It codes for CSVEKGTSGSTGELFF.

This clone was observed a few times. The CDR3 reads CASRPGHETEAFF. The DNA for the CDR3 is TGCGCCAGCCGTCCGGGACATGAGACTGAAGCTTTCTTT. This rearrangement joins TRBV5-1 to TRBJ1-1, with a weak D call TRBD1 (6 bases). This CDR3 is built from 13 residues. Per germline, CDR1 SGHRS and CDR2 YFSETQ. Trimming left V 7 bases short and J 5 bases short, with 15 bases between.

The genes are TRBV21-1 and TRBJ1-6; the D call of TRBD1 is as the table states it, not checked on the DNA. TRBV21-1 is classified as a pseudogene. The CDR3 covers 19 residues. The CDR3 nucleotides read TGTGCCAGCAGCAATAGGGGGCATACACTGAGCTCCTATAATTCACCCCTCCACTTT. Its protein product is CASSNRGHTLSSYNSPLHF.

J is TRBJ1-4 and V is TRBV4-2; D is possibly TRBD1 (5 bases). CDR3 length: 15 residues. Trimming removed 3 bases at V and 8 bases at J, with 16 bases between. Germline V gene lookup returns CDR1 LGHNA and CDR2 YNFKEQ. CDR3 DNA: TGTGCCAGCAGCCACTCCGAAGGGGCAGAGGAAAAACTGTTTTTT. Protein: CASSHSEGAEEKLFF.

As DNA, the CDR3 is TGTGCCAGCAGCGGACAGGGGTACACTGAAGCTTTCTTT. Protein product: CASSGQGYTEAFF. The chain couples TRBV11-2 to TRBJ1-1; 9 positions match TRBD1. The CDR3 is 13 residues long. Unmatched junction bases numbered 1, after V lost 5 bases and J lost 3 bases. Germline-derived CDR1 and CDR2 are SGHAT and FQNNGV.

CDR3 residues: CASSYEMGGTRNTEAFF. The DNA of the CDR3 is TGTGCCAGCAGTTACGAGATGGGGGGTACCCGGAACACTGAAGCTTTCTTT. V usage is TRBV6-2 or TRBV6-3 and J usage is TRBJ1-1; D may be TRBD1 (5 bases). The V gene lost 2 bases and the J gene lost 1 base, with 17 bases spanning the gap. Germline CDR1 reads MNHEY; CDR2 reads SVGEGT. The CDR3 covers 17 residues.

V is TRBV5-1 and J is TRBJ2-3, with 7 bases matching TRBD1. The CDR3 is 17 residues long. With V trimmed by 1 base and J by 6 bases, 14 bases remained unmatched. Germline values: CDR1 SGHRS, CDR2 YFSETQ. The CDR3 sequence: CASSLSVRGLDSDTQYF. The DNA for the CDR3 is TGCGCCAGCAGCTTGTCAGTCAGGGGGTTGGATTCGGATACGCAGTATTTT.

The chain employs TRBV19 and TRBJ2-3, with TRBD2 as a possible D gene (5 bases). CDR1 and CDR2 from the germline V gene are LNHDA and SQIVND (reference sequence). The CDR3 covers 12 residues. V gave up 5 bases and J gave up 3 bases, with 6 bases separating them. The CDR3 DNA follows: TGTGCCAGTAGTCGGAGGACAGATACGCAGTATTTT. It yields the protein CASSRRTDTQYF.

CDR3 DNA sequence: TGTGCCAGCTCCCCTCCCTTGACAGGGAACACTGAAGCTTTCTTT. Encoded protein: CASSPPLTGNTEAFF. The V gene is TRBV18, the J gene TRBJ1-1; the D gene is possibly TRBD1 (6 bases). The CDR3 has 15 residues. V was trimmed by 6 bases and J by 1 base, leaving 15 bases between them. Germline-derived CDR1 and CDR2 are KGHSH and LQKENI.